The present T cell receptor (beta chain) was sequenced within a study of blood T cell repertoires in COVID-19. Study-wide background: The origin of the acute and convalescent COVID-19 samples was the United States, Italy and Spain. In each case, the material was cDNA or gDNA derived from T cells, B-cell-depleted T cells, or PBMCs.

Generated by immunoSEQ multiplex PCR, the TCRdb table keeps only in-frame clones and is missing some. In the table there are about 350,000 clones, approximately 89% of which are singletons. The CDR3 covers 18 residues. J lost 2 bases, V lost 2 bases, and 13 bases had no gene match. Germline V gene data show CDR1 as SGHDT and CDR2 as YYEEEE. Material for sequencing was peripheral blood. The J gene is TRBJ1-2, the V gene TRBV5-6; 9 bases are a match to TRBD1. This clonotype was sampled from a woman aged 55-69 years with COVID-19, enrolled during active disease. The CDR3 region is CASSFDIPSGQGNYGYTF. CDR3 DNA sequence: TGTGCCAGCAGCTTCGACATCCCCAGCGGACAGGGGAACTATGGCTACACCTTC.